The 20 T cell receptor beta chains presented below share a single source sample, sequenced in a study of read filtering for tumor transcriptome and immune sequencing. Molecular barcoded adaptors covering alpha/delta and beta/gamma chains were used on around 370 ng RNA. Via MiXCR, TCRdb re-called the reads, giving one row per CDR3 protein. Of tens of thousands of distinct CDR3 sequences listed, 20% to 25% are singletons. Sequences were obtained from a population of CD138-negative cells sorted from bone marrow. The receptors shown here come from a donor aged 40 or older with multiple myeloma.

A word on this clonotype: This is likely a read error, given that the CDR3 carries no conserved phenylalanine or tryptophan at its end. The V and J genes are TRBV29-1 and TRBJ2-1, with TRBD1 identical over 8 bases. This CDR3 comprises 15 residues. CDR1 is SQVTM, CDR2 ANQGSEA, per germline. Losses at the gene ends were 4 bases for V and 4 bases for J; bases not matched to a gene: 9. CDR3 nucleotide sequence: TGCAGCGTTGTGGCCCCCGGACAGGGTTACAATGAGCAGTTCCTC. Translating gives CSVVAPGQGYNEQFL.

This clonotype occurred a few times. The rearrangement joins TRBV20-1 to TRBJ2-7; D unclear. Germline V gene data show CDR1 as DFQATT and CDR2 as SNEGSKA (reference sequence). V lost 3 bases, J lost 1 base, and 13 bases lay in between. This CDR3 region has 14 residues. The CDR3 loop is CSASYETVSYEQYF. In nucleotides, the CDR3 is TGCAGTGCTAGTTACGAAACGGTGTCCTACGAGCAGTACTTC.

This clonotype was detected many times. The chain has TRBV28 and TRBJ1-3; TRBD1 might be the D (5 bases). CDR1 is MDHEN and CDR2 is SYDVKM in the germline V gene. Between the trimmed V and J ends, which lost 5 bases and 3 bases, there was a span of 11 bases. The CDR3 covers 14 residues. The CDR3 loop reads CASSGTFGGNTIYF. CDR3 in DNA: TGTGCCAGCAGTGGGACCTTCGGTGGAAACACCATATATTTT.

This clonotype has a handful of counts. This rearrangement joins TRBV19 to TRBJ2-1, with D uncertain. From germline, CDR1 is LNHDA and CDR2 SQIVND (reference sequence). Trimming pared 7 bases from V and 3 bases from J, leaving 10 bases between. This CDR3 region has 13 residues. The CDR3 DNA reads TGTGCCAGTAACCGCGACGACTACAATGAGCAGTTCTTC. Translated, it gives CASNRDDYNEQFF. Supplemented by reference TRBV19 and TRBJ2-1, the full variable domain reads DGGITQSPKYLFRKEGQNVTLSCEQNLNHDAMYWYRQDPGQGLRLIYYSQIVNDFQKGDIAEGYSVSREKKESFPLTVTSAQKNPTAFYLCASNRDDYNEQFFGPGTRLTVL.

This clonotype came up once. A far bigger clonotype differs at one base, so this is likely a read error. This chain joins TRBV9 and TRBJ1-4; D remains unclear. The CDR3 runs 16 residues. Germline CDR1 SGDLS, CDR2 YYNGEE. CDR3 in amino acids: CASSPSGGGRGDTRYF. The CDR3 bases are TGTGCCAGCAGCCCCTCTGGAGGAGGAAGAGGAGATACGCGGTATTTT.

In the case of this clonotype: This could be a read error, since a much larger clone is one nucleotide away. The chain employs TRBV4-1 and TRBJ2-1; no firm D call. Per germline, CDR1 MGHRA and CDR2 YSYEKL. This CDR3 has 14 residues. In nucleotides, the CDR3 is TGCGCCAGCAGCCAAGATATGGGGTGGGATGAGCAGCTCTTC. Protein: CASSQDMGWDEQLF.

Turning to this clonotype: This sequence may be a read error, since a much larger clone differs from it by one base. This chain connects TRBV6-2 or TRBV6-3 to TRBJ1-5, with a possible D match to TRBD1 (6 bases). CDR3 size: 15 residues. CDR1 and CDR2 from the germline V gene are MNHEY and SVGEGT. CDR3 in amino acids: CASSSGVTGNQPLHF. In DNA form, the CDR3 reads TGTGCCAGCAGTTCAGGGGTAACAGGCAATCAGCCCCTGCATTTT.

The rearrangement links TRBV5-1 to TRBJ2-5; unclear D gene. Germline lookup yields CDR1 SGHRS and CDR2 YFSETQ. CDR3 length: 13 residues. Trimming stripped 2 bases from V and 2 bases from J, with 7 bases between. CDR3: CASSFGQQETQYF. The CDR3, as DNA: TGCGCCAGCAGCTTCGGGCAGCAAGAGACCCAGTACTTC.

With regard to this clonotype: Possible read error: a much larger clone is one base away. The V call is TRBV2, the J call TRBJ2-3; the D is unclear. The CDR3 consists of 14 residues. Per the germline V gene, CDR1 is SNHLY and CDR2 is FYNNEI. For the CDR3, the DNA is TGTGCCGGCAGTGAGGTGGGGAGCACAGATACGCAGTATTTT. Encoded protein: CAGSEVGSTDTQYF.

The table lists this clonotype with many counts. V is TRBV28 and J is TRBJ2-5, with 9 bases matching TRBD1. The V gene's germline CDR1 is MDHEN and CDR2 SYDVKM. V dropped 9 bases and J dropped 7; count of bases not matched to a gene: 9. CDR3 size: 13 residues. Written as DNA, the CDR3 is TGTGCCAGTACTGACAGGGGGGTAGTGACCCAGTACTTC. Its protein is CASTDRGVVTQYF.

This clonotype occurred a few times. This chain connects TRBV28 to TRBJ1-5; no reliable D call. Looked up from germline, CDR1 is MDHEN and CDR2 is SYDVKM. Trimming pared 5 bases from V and 0 bases from J, leaving 8 bases between. This CDR3 comprises 14 residues. The CDR3 DNA follows: TGTGCCAGCAGTCCAGACTTTAGCAATCAGCCCCAGCATTTT. It yields the protein CASSPDFSNQPQHF.

The table lists this clonotype with many counts. The chain uses TRBV6-2 or TRBV6-3 and TRBJ2-1; the match to TRBD1 covers 7 bases. The CDR3 is made up of 15 amino acids. The junction had 9 bases not matched to a gene; V was cut back by 2 bases and J by 8 bases. Germline assignment: CDR1 MNHEY and CDR2 SVGEGT. CDR3 amino acids: CASSYRQGVIHEQFF. DNA for the CDR3: TGTGCCAGCAGTTACCGACAGGGAGTTATCCATGAGCAGTTCTTC.

On this clonotype itself: Only one base separates this from a far larger clonotype, so it likely reflects a read error. The final CDR3 position lacks the conserved phenylalanine or tryptophan, pointing to a likely read error. The CDR3 reads CASSPGRRQETQYL. In DNA, the CDR3 is TGTGCCAGCAGCCCTGGGAGGCGTCAAGAGACCCAGTACCTC. This rearrangement joins TRBV6-2 or TRBV6-3 to TRBJ2-5, with a possible D match to TRBD2 (6 bases). Trimming took off 6 bases at V and 2 bases at J, with 13 bases between the two ends. Germline-derived CDR1 and CDR2 are MNHEY and SVGEGT. The length of the CDR3 is 14 residues.

A single count supports this clonotype. The junction does not match germline at one end; this may be a read error. The V call is TRBV18, the J call TRBJ2-1; no reliable D call. Germline V gene data show CDR1 as KGHSH and CDR2 as LQKENI. CDR3 size: 12 residues. The CDR3 loop is CASSPQQRQQFF. CDR3 in DNA: TGCGCCAGCTCACCCCAACAGAGGCAGCAGTTCTTC.

A remark on this clonotype: With a much larger clone just one base away, this may be a read error. The chain links TRBV4-1 to TRBJ1-6, with D possibly being TRBD1 (6 bases). V was cut by 0 bases and J by 7 bases, with 13 bases left in between. This CDR3 is 16 amino acids long. Germline values: CDR1 MGHRA, CDR2 YSYEKL. Written as DNA, the CDR3 is TGCGCCAGCAGCCAAGACCGGGGGCGGCCGAATTCACCCCTCCACTTT. Translated, it gives CASSQDRGRPNSPLHF.

This clonotype has a count of ten or more. The chain combines TRBV9 with TRBJ2-5; 11 bases agree with TRBD1. The ends lost 0 bases at V and 4 bases at J; junction bases unmatched: 11. The CDR3 is 18 amino acids. Per germline, CDR1 SGDLS and CDR2 YYNGEE. CDR3 region: CASSVGWGAGQGAETQYF. The CDR3 DNA is TGTGCCAGCAGCGTAGGTTGGGGGGCTGGACAGGGGGCAGAGACCCAGTACTTC. Combining the CDR3 with reference TRBV9 and TRBJ2-5 gives the whole variable domain DSGVTQTPKHLITATGQRVTLRCSPRSGDLSVYWYQQSLDQGLQFLIQYYNGEERAKGNILERFSAQQFPDLHSELNLSSLELGDSALYFCASSVGWGAGQGAETQYFGPGTRLLVL.

This clonotype was counted ten times or more. The V and J genes are TRBV28 and TRBJ2-2; no firm D call. The V end was cut by 1 base, the J end by 5 bases, with 8 bases between. Germline V lookup: CDR1 MDHEN, CDR2 SYDVKM. The CDR3 spans 14 residues. DNA of the CDR3: TGTGCCAGCAGTTTATCGGACCGGACCGGGGAGCTGTTTTTT. This sequence encodes CASSLSDRTGELFF.

The CDR3 sequence: CASSLAQGRTETQYF. The CDR3 nucleotides are TGCGCCAGCAGCTTGGCACAGGGGCGAACGGAGACCCAGTACTTC. The V call is TRBV5-1, the J call TRBJ2-5; 7 positions agree with TRBD1. The V and J ends lost 0 bases and 5 bases, in that order; junction bases with no gene match: 7. Germline V gene lookup returns CDR1 SGHRS and CDR2 YFSETQ. The CDR3 is 15 amino acids.

This sequence joins TRBV5-8 and TRBJ2-3; the D is unclear. The germline gives CDR1 SGHTS, CDR2 YDEGEE. V was pared by 1 base and J by 5 bases, with 17 bases between. The CDR3 totals 16 residues. CDR3 sequence reads: CASSLKAGPPRDTQYF. As DNA, the CDR3 is TGTGCCAGCAGCTTGAAGGCCGGGCCCCCAAGAGATACGCAGTATTTT. Drawing the rest from reference TRBV5-8 and TRBJ2-3, the complete variable domain is EAGVTQSPTHLIKTRGQQATLRCSPISGHTSVYWYQQALGLGLQFLLWYDEGEERNRGNFPPRFSGRQFPNYSSELNVNALELEDSALYLCASSLKAGPPRDTQYFGPGTRLTVL.

This clonotype showed up just a few times. The chain is built from TRBV6-5 and TRBJ1-4; D gene ambiguous. The CDR3 has 15 amino acids. Germline CDR1 MNHEY, CDR2 SVGAGI. Trimming pared 0 bases from V and 8 bases from J, leaving 13 bases between. The CDR3 DNA is TGTGCCAGCAGTTACTCCGGGCCGGCGGTGGAAAAACTGTTTTTT. This gives the protein CASSYSGPAVEKLFF.